This TCR beta chain was sequenced in a study of T cell responses to AZD1222 COVID-19 vaccine. For the study at large: Recipients boosted at about 4 weeks or about 12 weeks are pooled. Study findings and constraints: Clonal diversity may have been underestimated in mostly white British donors. Only a handful of AZD1222 recipients tested seropositive at baseline. Spike as a whole was targeted by vaccine-associated CD4 TCRs, dominant at 160-218 and 743-854.

The assay was immunoSEQ multiplex PCR, and TCRdb's table has in-frame clones only and misses some. This table has fewer than 120,000 clones, less than 95% appearing once. As regards this clone: What it binds is unknown. Other DNA variants within this sample encode the same CDR3.

The V end was cut by 5 bases, the J end by 1 base, with 6 bases between. There are 13 residues in the CDR3. The receptor was isolated from an adult in good health. Sequenced here: peripheral blood, sampled on day 0 of AZD1222 vaccination. The chain carries TRBV12-3 or TRBV12-4 and TRBJ1-5; D gene unclear. The CDR3 nucleotides are TGTGCCAGCAGTCGACGGAGCAATCAGCCCCAGCATTTT. Translating gives CASSRRSNQPQHF.